The rows below give T cell receptor beta chains drawn from one sample of a study of T cell responses to AZD1222 COVID-19 vaccine. Repertoires were generated with immunoSEQ multiplex PCR, while TCRdb's copy carries only in-frame clones and drops some. The table has 150,000 to 200,000 clones, over 90% seen once; the top ten hold approximately 4%. The sample here was peripheral blood, taken on day 0 of AZD1222 vaccination. These receptors were collected from an adult in good health. The CDR3 runs from the conserved cysteine through the conserved F or W.

v_gene,len,j_gene,CDR3aa
TRBV27,15,TRBJ2-1,CASSLGGGFYNEQFF
TRBV5-1,18,TRBJ2-6,CASSLVGTGWSGANVLTF
TRBV5-1,17,TRBJ2-1,CASSSKWVTSGYNEQFF
TRBV3-1/TRBV3-2,17,TRBJ2-1,CASSQDAAPGLYNEQFF
TRBV4-1,16,TRBJ2-5,CASSQANLGAGGTQYF
TRBV5-1,16,TRBJ2-1,CASSLEAGGPTDEQFF
TRBV7-8,13,TRBJ1-1,CASSKDTNTEAFF
TRBV10-2,11,TRBJ1-1,CASMQGTEAFF
TRBV3-1/TRBV3-2,11,TRBJ1-1,CASSQAGPAFF
TRBV6-5,14,TRBJ1-1,CASLPLQGAWSAFF
TRBV4-1,20,TRBJ1-1,CASSQGSLQGRFIMNTEAFF
TRBV15,14,TRBJ2-7,CATSETGTSYEQYF
TRBV7-9,13,TRBJ1-3,CASSLAGGDTIYF
TRBV27,13,TRBJ1-1,CASMGQMNTEAFF
TRBV18,13,TRBJ1-1,CASSPDSFTEAFF
TRBV5-1,13,TRBJ1-3,CASLTGSGNTIYF
TRBV12-5,15,TRBJ1-1,CASGLGSEWYTEAFF
TRBV29-1,15,TRBJ1-1,CSVEDLGGLETEAFF
TRBV7-8,13,TRBJ1-2,CASSLARSYGYTF
TRBV18,18,TRBJ1-5,CASSPRLRDRGSNQPQHF
TRBV7-9,15,TRBJ1-1,CASSLDRGTNTEAFF
TRBV5-8,15,TRBJ1-1,CASSLAVTPNTEAFF
TRBV27,13,TRBJ1-5,CASSTGYSQPQHF
TRBV6-5,15,TRBJ2-7,CASRPTGTSGYEQYF
TRBV29-1,13,TRBJ1-4,CSVWWATNEKLFF
TRBV7-6,15,TRBJ1-5,CASNSRRNSNQPQHF
TRBV4-2,13,TRBJ2-7,CASSQARTYEQYF
TRBV29-1,13,TRBJ1-2,CSVGQGANYGYTF
TRBV3-1/TRBV3-2,21,TRBJ2-4,CASSQGSWGLAGEFTKNIQYF
TRBV19,13,TRBJ2-3,CASSILPADTQYF
TRBV7-9,14,TRBJ2-1,CASSSGLAANEQFF
TRBV18,15,TRBJ2-1,CASSFGEGAYNEQFF
TRBV2,11,TRBJ2-7,CASSRVYEQYF
TRBV5-1,19,TRBJ2-2,CASSSNNTGASGIAGELFF
TRBV6-1,15,TRBJ1-5,CASTNGGSGNQPQHF
TRBV7-2,16,TRBJ1-2,CASSLGYRGHDYGYTF
TRBV6-6,15,TRBJ2-7,CASSGGTAGNYEQYF
TRBV19,13,TRBJ1-1,CASSTTLTGEAFF
TRBV19,15,TRBJ2-3,CASSSGTSGTDTQYF
TRBV5-1,19,TRBJ2-6,CASSIAGTGVISGANVLTF
TRBV18,14,TRBJ2-7,CASSPGTGAYEQYF
TRBV3-1/TRBV3-2,15,TRBJ2-7,CASSQSGNPREGQYF
TRBV13,15,TRBJ2-1,CASSERLRKNNEQFF
TRBV18,14,TRBJ2-3,CASSPVQGADTQYF
TRBV6-5,15,TRBJ1-2,CASTHGAGSDYGYTF
TRBV7-9,11,TRBJ1-4,CASSLVGRPSF
TRBV6-5,14,TRBJ2-1,CASSTRDGINEQFF
TRBV19,14,TRBJ2-3,CASSTRGQIDTQYF
TRBV30,13,TRBJ1-1,CAWSAQGDTEAFF
TRBV4-2,16,TRBJ1-1,CASSQVLGLETFFTFF
TRBV24-1,13,TRBJ2-2,CATSDLPGGELFF
TRBV5-1,16,TRBJ1-2,CASSIGQSLSNYGYTF
TRBV6-6,14,TRBJ1-1,CASSLGQLNTEAFF
TRBV6-2/TRBV6-3,13,TRBJ2-7,CASSYSNRPEQYF
TRBV4-1,16,TRBJ1-2,CASSPGRDRGFYGYTF
TRBV19,16,TRBJ2-7,CASSIGSPFSGYEQYF
TRBV20-1,11,TRBJ2-2,CSARGTGELFF